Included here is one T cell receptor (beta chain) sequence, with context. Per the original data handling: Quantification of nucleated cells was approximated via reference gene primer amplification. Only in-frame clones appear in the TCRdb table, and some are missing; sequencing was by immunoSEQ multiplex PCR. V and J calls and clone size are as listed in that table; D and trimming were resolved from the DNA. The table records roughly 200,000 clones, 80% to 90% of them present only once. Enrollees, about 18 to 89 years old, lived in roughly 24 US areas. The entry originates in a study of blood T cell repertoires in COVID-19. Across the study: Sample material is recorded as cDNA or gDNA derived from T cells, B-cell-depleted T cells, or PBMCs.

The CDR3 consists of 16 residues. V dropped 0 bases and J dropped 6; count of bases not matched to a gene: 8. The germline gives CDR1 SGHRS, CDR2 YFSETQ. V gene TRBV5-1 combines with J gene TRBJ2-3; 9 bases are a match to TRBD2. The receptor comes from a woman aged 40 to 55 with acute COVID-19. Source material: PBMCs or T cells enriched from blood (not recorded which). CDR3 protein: CASSLGASGNRDTQYF. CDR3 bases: TGCGCCAGCAGCTTGGGGGCTAGCGGGAATAGGGATACGCAGTATTTT.